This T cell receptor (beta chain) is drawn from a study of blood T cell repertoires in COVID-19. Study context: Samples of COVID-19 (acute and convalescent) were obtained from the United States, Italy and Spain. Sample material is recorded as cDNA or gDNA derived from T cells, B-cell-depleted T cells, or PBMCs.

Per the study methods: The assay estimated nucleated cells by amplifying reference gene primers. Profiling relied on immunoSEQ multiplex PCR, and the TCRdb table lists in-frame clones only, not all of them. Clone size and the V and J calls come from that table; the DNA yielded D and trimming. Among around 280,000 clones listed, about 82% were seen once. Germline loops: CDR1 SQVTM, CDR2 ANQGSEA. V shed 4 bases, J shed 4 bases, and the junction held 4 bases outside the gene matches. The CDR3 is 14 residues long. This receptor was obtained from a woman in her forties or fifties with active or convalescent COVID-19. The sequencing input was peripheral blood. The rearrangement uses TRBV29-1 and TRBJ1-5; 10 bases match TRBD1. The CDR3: CSVAGTGANQPQHF. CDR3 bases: TGCAGCGTTGCCGGGACAGGGGCTAATCAGCCCCAGCATTTT.